One sample yielded the 21 T cell receptor beta chains listed below, sequenced in a study of vaccination effects on CD4 cells after COVID-19. TCRdb's table, derived via immunoSEQ multiplex PCR, lists solely in-frame clones and lacks some. The repertoire includes roughly 50,000 clones, roughly 79% of them detected once, and 5.5% to 7% sits in the top ten. Antigen-specific CD4+ T cells were expanded (with viral peptide pools) by the ViraFEST assay ahead of sequencing. Isolation of CD4+ T cells took place after nine to ten days of culture. According to the study, vaccine recipients showed no prior SARS-CoV-2 infection and negative nucleocapsid antibodies. These receptors' targets are unknown. The sequenced sample was CD4+ T cells from PBMCs cultured with HCoV-OC43 spike peptides, obtained before COVID-19 vaccination. Subset defined: HCoV-OC43 spike overlapping peptide pool stimulation. The receptors here all came from a human donor who received a COVID-19 vaccine.

V and J are TRBV7-2 and TRBJ1-1, with TRBD1 as a possible D gene (5 bases). The CDR3 consists of 14 residues. Germline lookup yields CDR1 SGHTA and CDR2 FQGNSA. V was pared by 2 bases and J by 1 base, with 8 bases between. For the CDR3, the DNA is TGTGCCAGCAGCTTATACGGACAGAACACTGAAGCTTTCTTT. This translates into CASSLYGQNTEAFF.

J is TRBJ1-2 and V is TRBV6-2 or TRBV6-3, with D hard to call. Germline V CDR1 and CDR2: MNHEY, SVGEGT. The CDR3 extends over 14 amino acids. Between the trimmed V and J ends, which lost 0 bases and 8 bases, there was a span of 13 bases. The CDR3 DNA is TGTGCCAGCAGTTACTCGACGGATTCAGGAGGCTACACCTTC. Translated, it gives CASSYSTDSGGYTF.

The CDR3 sequence is CASSTTGGYGYTF. Here the CDR3 DNA reads TGTGCCAGCAGCACCACAGGTGGCTATGGCTACACCTTC. The chain has TRBV6-5 and TRBJ1-2, with TRBD1 as a possible D gene (5 bases). This CDR3 contains 13 residues. Germline V gene data show CDR1 as MNHEY and CDR2 as SVGAGI. The germline V and J ends were trimmed by 6 bases and 4 bases, with 12 bases remaining between them.

V gene TRBV7-2 combines with J gene TRBJ2-5; D ambiguous. Germline V gene sequence: CDR1 SGHTA, CDR2 FQGNSA. The CDR3 length is 11 residues. V was trimmed by 1 base and J by 7 bases, leaving 4 bases between them. In DNA, the CDR3 is TGTGCCAGCAGCTTAGATGTGACCCAGTACTTC. Protein sequence: CASSLDVTQYF.

This clone was counted between two and nine times. The chain is built from TRBV21-1 and TRBJ1-2; the table's D call TRBD1 went unverified against the DNA. TRBV21-1 is given as a pseudogene. This CDR3 is 16 amino acids long. The chain's CDR3 is CASSKWDRPLLYGYTF. The CDR3 bases are TGTGCCAGCAGCAAATGGGACAGGCCTCTCCTCTATGGCTACACCTTC.

The chain uses TRBV18 and TRBJ2-5; D possibly corresponds to TRBD1 (6 bases). This CDR3 has 15 amino acids. Germline V lookup: CDR1 KGHSH, CDR2 LQKENI. Trimming left V 3 bases short and J 5 bases short, with 16 bases between. For the CDR3, the DNA is TGTGCCAGCTCACCGAATTGGCAGGGGACGGAGACCCAGTACTTC. This codes for CASSPNWQGTETQYF. Complete variable domain (other parts from reference TRBV18 and TRBJ2-5): NAGVMQNPRHLVRRRGQEARLRCSPMKGHSHVYWYRQLPEEGLKFMVYLQKENIIDESGMPKERFSAEFPKEGPSILRIQQVVRGDSAAYFCASSPNWQGTETQYFGPGTRLLVL.

This chain joins TRBV3-1 (or the pseudogene TRBV3-2) and TRBJ2-7; the D is unclear. Germline V gene sequence: CDR1 LGHDT, CDR2 YNNKEL (reference sequence). V lost 0 bases to trimming and J lost 1 base, with 13 bases between them. The CDR3 consists of 16 residues. CDR3 amino acids: CASSQDPAASSYEQYV. CDR3 DNA sequence: TGTGCCAGCAGCCAAGATCCTGCCGCCTCGTCCTACGAGCAGTACGTC.

The chain couples TRBV6-2 or TRBV6-3 to TRBJ2-7; a weak D match, TRBD1 (5 bases). Germline assignment: CDR1 MNHEY and CDR2 SVGEGT. CDR3 length: 13 residues. Trimming pared 6 bases from V and 4 bases from J, leaving 13 bases between. The CDR3 protein is CASSQQGSYEQYV. In DNA, the CDR3 is TGTGCCAGCAGCCAGCAGGGATCGTACGAGCAGTACGTC.

The chain is built from TRBV5-8 and TRBJ2-7; D gene uncertain. The CDR3 spans 14 residues. V was cut by 4 bases and J by 6 bases, with 17 bases left in between. Looked up from germline, CDR1 is SGHTS and CDR2 is YDEGEE. CDR3 DNA sequence: TGTGCCAGCAGCCGAATGACCGGTAAGGGCGAGCAGTACGTC. It translates to CASSRMTGKGEQYV.

The DNA for the CDR3 is TGTGCCAGCAGCTTCGGCGGGACAGATACGCAGTATTTT. Its protein product is CASSFGGTDTQYF. The chain carries TRBV7-2 and TRBJ2-3; the D gene is possibly TRBD2 (5 bases). V lost 3 bases and J 3 bases, leaving 7 bases between the germline ends. The germline V gene encodes CDR1 SGHTA and CDR2 FQGNSA. This CDR3 is 13 amino acids long.

V is TRBV27 and J is TRBJ2-2; 11 bases match TRBD2. The CDR3 is made up of 17 amino acids. Germline V CDR1 and CDR2: MNHEY, SMNVEV (reference sequence). Trimming took 5 bases from V and 4 from J; bases not matched to a gene: 9. CDR3 nucleotides: TGTGCCAGCAGTCCAAAAAGTAGCGGGGGGGCCACCGGGGAGCTGTTTTTT. It yields the protein CASSPKSSGGATGELFF.

This chain links TRBV29-1 with TRBJ2-5, with D possibly being TRBD2 (5 bases). CDR3 length: 13 residues. V was clipped by 5 bases and J by 1 base, with 11 bases between them. The germline gives CDR1 SQVTM, CDR2 ANQGSEA. CDR3 nucleotide sequence: TGCAGCGTTCCGACACTAGGCCAAGAGACCCAGTACTTC. This codes for CSVPTLGQETQYF.

The V and J genes are TRBV24-1 and TRBJ2-3; 7 bases align to TRBD1. CDR1 is KGHDR, CDR2 SFDVKD, per germline. The V gene end was trimmed by 0 bases and the J gene end by 1 base; junction bases not matched to a gene: 6. CDR3 size: 17 residues. CDR3 sequence: CATSDLPPDRGTDTQYF. Written as DNA, the CDR3 is TGTGCCACCAGTGATTTGCCCCCCGACAGGGGCACAGATACGCAGTATTTT.

The chain joins TRBV20-1 to TRBJ2-2; a weak D match, TRBD1 (6 bases). CDR3 length equals 15 residues. Germline V CDR1 and CDR2: DFQATT, SNEGSKA (reference sequence). V lost 3 bases, J lost 7 bases, and 18 bases lay in between. In nucleotides, the CDR3 is TGCAGTGCTAGTACTATCGCAGGGGCGGACGGGGAGCTGTTTTTT. Protein product: CSASTIAGADGELFF.

The V call is TRBV4-2, the J call TRBJ1-6; no definite D call. The CDR3 consists of 14 residues. Germline loops: CDR1 LGHNA, CDR2 YNFKEQ. V was shortened by 4 bases and J by 2 bases, with 6 bases between the two germline ends. The CDR3 DNA is TGTGCCAGCAGCCTACAGACCTATAATTCACCCCTCCACTTT. Its translation: CASSLQTYNSPLHF.

The rearrangement links TRBV5-8 to TRBJ2-3, with 11 bases lining up with TRBD1. Germline values: CDR1 SGHTS, CDR2 YDEGEE. This CDR3 has 15 amino acids. V dropped 4 bases and J dropped 3; count of bases not matched to a gene: 4. The DNA of the CDR3 is TGTGCCAGCAGCATGGGACAGGGGGAAACAGATACGCAGTATTTT. This translates into CASSMGQGETDTQYF.

This clone was seen just once. Other DNA sequences within the sample encode an identical CDR3. The CDR3: CASSLASDTDTQYF. As DNA, the CDR3 is TGCGCCAGCAGCTTGGCTTCGGACACAGATACGCAGTATTTT. This sequence joins TRBV5-1 and TRBJ2-3; D remains ambiguous. Trimming left V 0 bases short and J 2 bases short, with 7 bases between. The CDR3 loop spans 14 amino acids. Germline assignment: CDR1 SGHRS and CDR2 YFSETQ.

V usage is TRBV6-2 or TRBV6-3 and J usage is TRBJ1-1; no reliable D call. V was clipped by 2 bases and J by 2 bases, with 9 bases between them. The CDR3 runs to 14 residues. Germline CDR1 MNHEY, CDR2 SVGEGT. This CDR3 is CASSYADGNTEAFF. The CDR3 DNA sequence: TGTGCCAGCAGTTACGCCGACGGAAACACTGAAGCTTTCTTT.

The V gene is TRBV25-1, the J gene TRBJ1-6; unclear D gene. CDR1 and CDR2 (germline): MGHDK, SYGVNS. The CDR3 length is 11 residues. Trimming left V 4 bases short and J 14 bases short, with 9 bases between. Written as DNA, the CDR3 is TGTGCCAGCAGTGGCGGCCCGACCCTCCACTTT. This codes for CASSGGPTLHF.

The chain links TRBV10-3 to TRBJ2-5, with D possibly being TRBD1 (6 bases). Germline V gene sequence: CDR1 ENHRY, CDR2 SYGVKD. Between the trimmed V and J ends, which lost 7 bases and 1 base, there was a span of 10 bases. The CDR3 covers 13 residues. The CDR3 DNA reads as TGTGCCATCATGGGGGCATCCCAAGAGACCCAGTACTTC. This encodes CAIMGASQETQYF.

J is TRBJ1-1 and V is TRBV5-1; perhaps TRBD1 as D (5 bases). Germline V gene sequence: CDR1 SGHRS, CDR2 YFSETQ. V lost 6 bases and J lost 5, with 17 bases in between. The CDR3 loop spans 14 amino acids. As DNA, the CDR3 is TGCGCCAGCACCATTGGGGGGTATGAAACTGAAGCTTTCTTT. Its translation: CASTIGGYETEAFF.